Listed here is a single TCR beta chain. Its antigen is not identified. Using immunoSEQ multiplex PCR, the repertoire was profiled, and TCRdb retains in-frame clones only, with some absent. The sample yields approximately 80,000 clones, about 90% seen once. These data are taken from a study of OX40 agonist ivuxolimab in advanced cancers. Overall study context: Each dose-escalation patient presented with hepatocellular carcinoma, melanoma, renal cell or head and neck cancer. The dose-escalation cohort was roughly 83% male, with a mean age of approximately 62 years, ranging roughly 23 to 90.

CDR1 is SGHTA and CDR2 is FQGNSA in the germline V gene. The CDR3 extends over 16 amino acids. Germline trimming cut 5 bases from V and 7 bases from J; bases unmatched to any gene: 16. Notes on the study in general: Which antigen the expanded peripheral T cells recognized is unknown. In CD8+ T cells, expanded clones were on average more numerous than in CD4+.

The rearrangement uses TRBV7-2 and TRBJ1-1; 7 bases match TRBD1. The source material was CD4+ or CD8+ T cells sorted from blood, sampled in a trial of the OX40 agonist ivuxolimab. The source of this sequence is an adult with an advanced solid tumor such as melanoma, head and neck, liver or kidney cancer. CDR3 nucleotides: TGTGCCAGCAGCCAACGATTAACAGGGGCGAGTGATGAAGCTTTCTTT. Its protein is CASSQRLTGASDEAFF.